The clone carrying this T cell receptor beta chain was counted ten times or more. This sample stems from a study of neurological immune-mediated disorders. With 10-nucleotide random UMIs included, cDNA was synthesized by 5'RACE. One entry per CDR3 protein, called by TCRdb with MiXCR from the 5' RACE reads. The data contain some 66,000 distinct CDR3 sequences, 4.1% of them singletons. V gave up 8 bases and J gave up 5 bases, with 6 bases separating them. CDR3 length: 10 amino acids. From germline, CDR1 is SGHVS and CDR2 FQNEAQ. From 2 million PBMCs stored at -80 C, the unsorted libraries were generated.

The chain is built from TRBV7-8 and TRBJ2-5; D gene uncertain. Sequencing was carried out using PBMCs. The source of this sequence is a man aged 50-60 years with multiple sclerosis. CDR3 protein: CASAEETQYF. Here the CDR3 DNA reads TGTGCCAGCGCGGAGGAGACCCAGTACTTC.